These 17 T cell receptor beta chains were all obtained from the same sample, sequenced in a study of control samples from healthy donors and cancer patients. Profiled with immunoSEQ multiplex PCR; TCRdb holds only in-frame clones, not every one. The sample lists 100,000 to 150,000 clones; 80% to 95% were seen once. Source material: blood. The receptors stem from a man aged 35-49 years in good health.

V is TRBV5-1 and J is TRBJ1-2, with a tentative D call TRBD1 (5 bases). Trimming stripped 4 bases from V and 3 bases from J, with 13 bases between. Germline assignment: CDR1 SGHRS and CDR2 YFSETQ. The CDR3 has 14 residues. The CDR3 reads CASSPTGTYYGYTF. CDR3 in DNA: TGCGCCAGCAGCCCCACCGGGACGTACTATGGCTACACCTTC.

The genes are TRBV5-1 and TRBJ2-5; D is undetermined. CDR3 size: 12 residues. Looked up from germline, CDR1 is SGHRS and CDR2 is YFSETQ. V was shortened by 2 bases and J by 1 base, with 3 bases between the two germline ends. CDR3 region: CASSLTQETQYF. CDR3 DNA sequence: TGCGCCAGCAGCTTAACCCAAGAGACCCAGTACTTC.

The chain joins TRBV9 to TRBJ1-4; the D gene is possibly TRBD1 (5 bases). Per germline, CDR1 SGDLS and CDR2 YYNGEE. Trimming took off 3 bases at V and 5 bases at J, with 8 bases between the two ends. There are 13 residues in the CDR3. CDR3 DNA sequence: TGTGCCAGCAGCGAGGGGCCCAATGAAAAACTGTTTTTT. The encoded protein is CASSEGPNEKLFF.

This clone has just one count. J is TRBJ2-7 and V is TRBV7-9, with 9 bases fitting TRBD2. The V gene end was trimmed by 3 bases and the J gene end by 3 bases; junction bases not matched to a gene: 9. From germline, CDR1 is SEHNR and CDR2 FQNEAQ (reference sequence). The CDR3 runs to 16 residues. The CDR3 spells CASSLGGGALYYEQYF. The CDR3 coding sequence is TGTGCCAGCAGCTTGGGCGGGGGGGCTCTCTACTACGAGCAGTACTTC. The whole variable domain, filled in from reference TRBV7-9 and TRBJ2-7, reads DTGVSQNPRHKITKRGQNVTFRCDPISEHNRLYWYRQTLGQGPEFLTYFQNEAQLEKSRLLSDRFSAERPKGSFSTLEIQRTEQGDSAMYLCASSLGGGALYYEQYFGPGTRLTVT.

The V call is TRBV9, the J call TRBJ2-1; D unresolved. Trimming stripped 3 bases from V and 3 bases from J, with 7 bases between. The V gene's germline CDR1 is SGDLS and CDR2 YYNGEE. The CDR3 contains 13 residues. The CDR3 DNA sequence: TGTGCCAGCAGCGCCACCGACTACAATGAGCAGTTCTTC. This encodes CASSATDYNEQFF. Full variable domain (remainder filled in from reference TRBV9 and TRBJ2-1): DSGVTQTPKHLITATGQRVTLRCSPRSGDLSVYWYQQSLDQGLQFLIQYYNGEERAKGNILERFSAQQFPDLHSELNLSSLELGDSALYFCASSATDYNEQFFGPGTRLTVL.

In its sample, this clone was seen a few times. This sequence joins TRBV2 and TRBJ1-5; possibly TRBD1 for D (5 bases). CDR3 length equals 13 residues. Trimming stripped 6 bases from V and 6 bases from J, with 12 bases between. Germline CDR1 is SNHLY and CDR2 is FYNNEI. The CDR3 here is CASRGHIRQPQHF. The DNA of the CDR3 is TGTGCCAGCAGGGGGCATATACGTCAGCCCCAGCATTTT.

This clone appeared many times. This chain uses TRBV10-2 with TRBJ2-7; 7 positions match TRBD2. Germline loops: CDR1 WSHSY, CDR2 SAAADI. V gave up 4 bases and J gave up 2 bases; unmatched junction bases: 8. The CDR3 runs to 15 residues. CDR3 loop: CASSGSVAGAYEQYF. As DNA, the CDR3 is TGCGCCAGCAGTGGTTCGGTGGCGGGGGCCTACGAGCAGTACTTC.

This chain links TRBV7-6 with TRBJ1-1, with a tentative D call TRBD1 (5 bases). This CDR3 contains 15 residues. V dropped 5 bases and J dropped 3 bases, with 16 bases sitting between them. Germline values: CDR1 SGHVS, CDR2 FNYEAQ. The CDR3 is CASSPAGLEDTEAFF. The CDR3 nucleotides read TGTGCCAGCAGCCCTGCAGGGTTGGAAGACACTGAAGCTTTCTTT.

The J gene is TRBJ1-5, the V gene TRBV28, with 10 bases matching TRBD1. This CDR3 is 17 amino acids long. Looked up from germline, CDR1 is MDHEN and CDR2 is SYDVKM. Unmatched junction bases numbered 8, after V lost 6 bases and J lost 0 bases. The CDR3 sequence: CASRNRDRGYSNQPQHF. The CDR3 bases are TGTGCCAGCAGGAACCGGGACAGGGGTTATAGCAATCAGCCCCAGCATTTT.

The chain links TRBV7-9 to TRBJ2-1; TRBD1 aligns across 7 bases. J lost 6 bases, V lost 4 bases, and 21 bases had no gene match. CDR3 length equals 19 residues. Germline V gene data show CDR1 as SEHNR and CDR2 as FQNEAQ (reference sequence). The CDR3, as DNA: TGTGCCAGCAGCTCGGACCTCCTACCGGGACAGATAAACCCCAATGAGCAGTTCTTC. Protein sequence: CASSSDLLPGQINPNEQFF.

V and J are TRBV6-6 and TRBJ2-5; 9 bases fit TRBD1. Germline V CDR1 and CDR2: MNHNY, SVGAGI (reference sequence). J was trimmed by 5 bases and V by 4 bases; bases with no gene match: 5. CDR3 length: 14 residues. The CDR3 sequence: CASSLTGGGETQYF. The DNA for the CDR3 is TGTGCCAGCAGTTTGACAGGGGGAGGGGAGACCCAGTACTTC.

This chain uses TRBV6-2 or TRBV6-3 with TRBJ2-1, with D possibly called TRBD1 or TRBD2 (6 bases each). Germline lookup yields CDR1 MNHEY and CDR2 SVGEGT. This CDR3 has 14 amino acids. V was pared by 2 bases and J by 8 bases, with 13 bases between. This chain's CDR3 is CASSYDGGRDEQFF. The CDR3 DNA is TGTGCCAGCAGTTACGATGGGGGGCGGGATGAGCAGTTCTTC.

The V and J genes are TRBV5-1 and TRBJ2-7, with D hard to call. Germline V lookup: CDR1 SGHRS, CDR2 YFSETQ. V lost 3 bases to trimming and J lost 3 bases, with 13 bases between them. The CDR3 has 14 residues. This CDR3 is CASSWSSSFYEQYF. The CDR3 DNA reads TGCGCCAGCAGCTGGTCTTCGAGCTTCTACGAGCAGTACTTC.

The chain uses TRBV7-2 and TRBJ2-7; TRBD2 matches at 8 bases. Germline assignment: CDR1 SGHTA and CDR2 FQGNSA. CDR3 size: 16 residues. V lost 1 base to trimming and J lost 0 bases; unmatched junction nucleotides: 5. The CDR3 DNA reads as TGTGCCAGCAGCTTAGATAGCGGGGTAAGCTCCTACGAGCAGTACTTC. Encoded protein: CASSLDSGVSSYEQYF.

The rearrangement uses TRBV27 and TRBJ1-2; perhaps TRBD1 as D (6 bases). The CDR3 loop spans 11 amino acids. From germline, CDR1 is MNHEY and CDR2 SMNVEV (reference sequence). Trimming removed 7 bases at V and 4 bases at J, with 7 bases between. CDR3 DNA: TGTGCCAGCAAGGGGGGCTATGGCTACACCTTC. Translation gives CASKGGYGYTF.

V gene TRBV5-5 combines with J gene TRBJ1-2; maybe TRBD1 (6 bases). Germline V lookup: CDR1 SGHKS, CDR2 YYEKEE (reference sequence). Trimming cost V 9 bases and J 8 bases, with 29 bases left between them. This CDR3 has 16 residues. The CDR3 bases are TGTGCCACCAATCCCGGGGGCCCCCAGGGTTTAGGCGGCTACACCTTC. Its protein product is CATNPGGPQGLGGYTF.

This clone was detected a few times. The chain combines TRBV2 with TRBJ2-7; tentatively, D is TRBD2 (5 bases). Germline V gene lookup returns CDR1 SNHLY and CDR2 FYNNEI. This CDR3 spans 14 amino acids. Trimming stripped 5 bases from V and 6 bases from J, with 17 bases between. The CDR3 loop reads CASSQVTGVGEQYF. CDR3 sequence (DNA): TGTGCCAGCAGTCAGGTGACCGGGGTAGGCGAGCAGTACTTC.